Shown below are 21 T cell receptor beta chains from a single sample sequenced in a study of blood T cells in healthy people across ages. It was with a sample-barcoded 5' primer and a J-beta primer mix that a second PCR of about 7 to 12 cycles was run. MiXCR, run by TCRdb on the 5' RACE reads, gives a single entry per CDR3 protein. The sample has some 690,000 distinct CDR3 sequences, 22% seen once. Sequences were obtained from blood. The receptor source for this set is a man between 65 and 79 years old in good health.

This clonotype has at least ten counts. The CDR3 here is CASSLDLGLAGGRDEQFF. The CDR3 region has the DNA TGTGCCAGCAGCTTAGATCTGGGGCTAGCGGGGGGGCGGGATGAGCAGTTCTTC. This chain connects TRBV11-2 to TRBJ2-1; 12 nucleotides line up with TRBD2. This CDR3 has 18 amino acids. Germline assignment: CDR1 SGHAT and CDR2 FQNNGV. The V and J ends lost 0 bases and 8 bases, in that order; junction bases with no gene match: 11.

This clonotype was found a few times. The CDR3 nucleotides are TGTGCCACCACCGGGACAGGGTCCTCGGGAGTTCACGAGCAGTACTTC. As protein: CATTGTGSSGVHEQYF. The chain recombines TRBV28 with TRBJ2-5, with TRBD1 identical over 9 bases. The J call may be faulty, since TRBJ2-7 better matches the DNA end. CDR3 length: 16 amino acids. From germline, CDR1 is MDHEN and CDR2 SYDVKM.

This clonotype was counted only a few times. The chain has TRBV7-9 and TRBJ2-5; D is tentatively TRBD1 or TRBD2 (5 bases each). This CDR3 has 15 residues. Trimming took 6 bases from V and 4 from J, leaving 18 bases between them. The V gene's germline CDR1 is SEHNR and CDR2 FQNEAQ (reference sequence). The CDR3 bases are TGTGCCAGCAGTTTACAAGGGACCACGGGAGAGACCCAGTACTTC. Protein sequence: CASSLQGTTGETQYF.

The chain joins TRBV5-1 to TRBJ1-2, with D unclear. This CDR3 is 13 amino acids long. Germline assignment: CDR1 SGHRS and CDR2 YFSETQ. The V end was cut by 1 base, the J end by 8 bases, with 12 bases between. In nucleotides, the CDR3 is TGCGCCAGCAGCTTGAGCGGGGATTGGGGCTACACCTTC. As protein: CASSLSGDWGYTF.

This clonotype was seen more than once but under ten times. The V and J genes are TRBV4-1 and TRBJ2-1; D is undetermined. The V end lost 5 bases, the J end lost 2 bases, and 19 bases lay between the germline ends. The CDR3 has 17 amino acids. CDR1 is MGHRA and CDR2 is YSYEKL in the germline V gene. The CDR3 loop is CASSYPPGPNAYNEQFF. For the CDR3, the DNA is TGCGCCAGCAGCTACCCACCGGGTCCTAATGCCTACAATGAGCAGTTCTTC.

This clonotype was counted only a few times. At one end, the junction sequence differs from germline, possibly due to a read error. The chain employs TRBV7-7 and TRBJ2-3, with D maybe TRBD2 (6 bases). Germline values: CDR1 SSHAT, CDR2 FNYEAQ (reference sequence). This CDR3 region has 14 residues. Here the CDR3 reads CVSSTEPGADTQYF. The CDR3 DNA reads TGTGTCAGCAGCACCGAACCGGGGGCAGATACGCAGTATTTT.

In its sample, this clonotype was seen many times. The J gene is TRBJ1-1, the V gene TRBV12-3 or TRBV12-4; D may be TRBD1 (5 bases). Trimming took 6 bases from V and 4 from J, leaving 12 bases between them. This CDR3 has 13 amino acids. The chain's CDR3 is CASRGDLTTEAFF. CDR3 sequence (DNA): TGTGCCAGCAGAGGGGACCTAACCACTGAAGCTTTCTTT.

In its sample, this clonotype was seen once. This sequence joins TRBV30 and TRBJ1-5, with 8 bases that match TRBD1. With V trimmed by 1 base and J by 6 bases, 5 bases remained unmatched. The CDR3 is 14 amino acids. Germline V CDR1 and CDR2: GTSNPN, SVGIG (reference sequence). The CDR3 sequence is CAWSAGQGRQPQHF. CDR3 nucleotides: TGTGCCTGGAGTGCAGGACAGGGACGTCAGCCCCAGCATTTT.

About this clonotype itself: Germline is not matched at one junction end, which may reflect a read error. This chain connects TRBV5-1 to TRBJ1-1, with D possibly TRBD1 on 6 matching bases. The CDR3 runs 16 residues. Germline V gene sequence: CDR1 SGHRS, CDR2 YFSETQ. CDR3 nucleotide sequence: TGCGCCAGCAGCTCCCAGGGGACTGACGGGAACGCTGAAGCTTTCTTT. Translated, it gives CASSSQGTDGNAEAFF. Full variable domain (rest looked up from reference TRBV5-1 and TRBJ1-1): KAGVTQTPRYLIKTRGQQVTLSCSPISGHRSVSWYQQTPGQGLQFLFEYFSETQRNKGNFPGRFSGRQFSNSRSEMNVSTLELGDSALYLCASSSQGTDGNAEAFFGQGTRLTVV.

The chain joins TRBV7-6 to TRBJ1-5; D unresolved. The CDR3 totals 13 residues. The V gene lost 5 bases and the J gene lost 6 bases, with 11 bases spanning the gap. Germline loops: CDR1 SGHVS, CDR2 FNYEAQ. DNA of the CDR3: TGTGCCAGCAGCCCCAGAATAGGTCAGCCCCAGCATTTT. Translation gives CASSPRIGQPQHF.

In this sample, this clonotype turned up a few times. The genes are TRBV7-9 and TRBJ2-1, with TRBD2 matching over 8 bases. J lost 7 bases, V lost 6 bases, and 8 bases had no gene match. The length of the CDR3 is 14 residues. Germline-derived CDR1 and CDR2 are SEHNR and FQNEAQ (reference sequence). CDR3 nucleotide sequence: TGTGCCAGCAGAACTAGCGGAGGATGGAATGAGCAGTTCTTC. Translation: CASRTSGGWNEQFF.

Written as DNA, the CDR3 is TGCGCCAGCAGCCAAGATGATGGACAGGGGACTTCCTATGGCTACACCTTC. This encodes CASSQDDGQGTSYGYTF. The V call is TRBV4-3, the J call TRBJ1-2; 9 bases line up with TRBD1. CDR1 and CDR2 from the germline V gene are LGHNA and YSLEER. Trimming took 0 bases from V and 4 from J; bases not matched to a gene: 9. The CDR3 extends over 17 amino acids.

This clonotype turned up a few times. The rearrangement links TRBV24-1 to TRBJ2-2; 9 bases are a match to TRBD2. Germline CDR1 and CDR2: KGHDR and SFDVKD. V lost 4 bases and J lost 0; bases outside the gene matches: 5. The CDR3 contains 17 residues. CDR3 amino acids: CATSDRSGRSNTGELFF. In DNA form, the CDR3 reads TGTGCCACCAGTGACCGCAGCGGGAGGTCGAACACCGGGGAGCTGTTTTTT.

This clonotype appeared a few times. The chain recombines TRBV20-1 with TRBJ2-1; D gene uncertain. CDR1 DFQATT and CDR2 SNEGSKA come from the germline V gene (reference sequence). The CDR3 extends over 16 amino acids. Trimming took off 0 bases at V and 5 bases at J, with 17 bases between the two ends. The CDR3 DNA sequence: TGCAGTGCTAGAGATCGCCTTTCCGGGCTCGACAATGAGCAGTTCTTC. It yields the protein CSARDRLSGLDNEQFF.

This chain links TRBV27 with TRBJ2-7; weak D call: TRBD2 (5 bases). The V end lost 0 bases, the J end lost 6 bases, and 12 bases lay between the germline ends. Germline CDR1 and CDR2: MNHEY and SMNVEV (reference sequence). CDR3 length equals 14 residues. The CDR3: CASSLSRDLGEQYF. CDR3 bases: TGTGCCAGCAGTTTATCTCGGGATCTTGGCGAGCAGTACTTC.

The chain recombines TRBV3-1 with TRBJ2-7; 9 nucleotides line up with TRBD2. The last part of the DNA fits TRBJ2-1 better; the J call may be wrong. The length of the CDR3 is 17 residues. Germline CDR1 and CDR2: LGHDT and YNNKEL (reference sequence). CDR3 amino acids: CASRPPLGSGGHNEQFF. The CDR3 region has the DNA TGTGCCAGCAGGCCCCCGTTGGGTAGCGGGGGCCACAATGAGCAGTTCTTC.

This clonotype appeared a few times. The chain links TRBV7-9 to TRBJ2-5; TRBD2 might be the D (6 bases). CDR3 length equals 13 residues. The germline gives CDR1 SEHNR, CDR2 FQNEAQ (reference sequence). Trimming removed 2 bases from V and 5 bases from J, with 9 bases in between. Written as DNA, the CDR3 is TGTGCCAGCAGCTTATTCGGAGGGGAGACCCAGTACTTC. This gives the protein CASSLFGGETQYF. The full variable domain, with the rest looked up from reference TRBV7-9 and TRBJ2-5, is DTGVSQNPRHKITKRGQNVTFRCDPISEHNRLYWYRQTLGQGPEFLTYFQNEAQLEKSRLLSDRFSAERPKGSFSTLEIQRTEQGDSAMYLCASSLFGGETQYFGPGTRLLVL.

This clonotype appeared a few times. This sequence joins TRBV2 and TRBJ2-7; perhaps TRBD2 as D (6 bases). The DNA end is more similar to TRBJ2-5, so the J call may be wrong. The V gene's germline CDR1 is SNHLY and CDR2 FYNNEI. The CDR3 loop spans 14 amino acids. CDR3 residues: CASSARTLAETQYF. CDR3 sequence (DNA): TGTGCCAGCAGTGCTAGGACCCTAGCGGAGACCCAGTACTTC.

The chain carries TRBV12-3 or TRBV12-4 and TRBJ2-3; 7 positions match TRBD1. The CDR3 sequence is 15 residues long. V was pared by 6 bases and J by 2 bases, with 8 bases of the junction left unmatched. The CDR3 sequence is CASREQGILTDTQYF. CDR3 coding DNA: TGTGCCAGCAGGGAACAGGGGATCCTCACAGATACGCAGTATTTT.

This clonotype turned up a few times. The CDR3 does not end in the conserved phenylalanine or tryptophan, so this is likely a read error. For the CDR3, the DNA is TGTGCCAGCAGTTTGCGGGTCTCGAACACTGAAGCTTTCCTT. Its protein product is CASSLRVSNTEAFL. This chain links TRBV12-3 or TRBV12-4 with TRBJ1-1; D uncertain. V lost 3 bases and J 1 base, leaving 9 bases between the germline ends. CDR3 length: 14 residues.

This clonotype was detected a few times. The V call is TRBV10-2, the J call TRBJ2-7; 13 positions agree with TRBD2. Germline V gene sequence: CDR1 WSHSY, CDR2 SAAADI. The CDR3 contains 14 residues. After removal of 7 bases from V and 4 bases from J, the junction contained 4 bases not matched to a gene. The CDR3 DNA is TGCGCCAGCACCCGACTAGCGGGGGGTTACGAGCAGTACTTC. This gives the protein CASTRLAGGYEQYF.